This passage covers 15 T cell receptor beta chains from one sample sequenced in a study of T cells in tumors after PD-1 blockade. The data were produced by immunoSEQ multiplex PCR, yet TCRdb's version contains in-frame clones alone and is incomplete. Found here are fewer than 40,000 clones, 73% of them singletons; the top ten hold roughly 37%. The material sequenced was PBMCs, taken after anti-PD-1 treatment. Receptors originate from a human donor with basal cell carcinoma.

The CDR3 bases are TGCGCCACCTCCGTTGGTGACATGAATACGCAGTATTTT. Residues: CATSVGDMNTQYF. V usage is TRBV5-1 and J usage is TRBJ2-3; D is ambiguous. This CDR3 has 13 amino acids. The V and J ends lost 9 bases and 7 bases respectively, with 18 bases between them. The germline gives CDR1 SGHRS, CDR2 YFSETQ.

V usage is TRBV19 and J usage is TRBJ2-3; a possible D gene is TRBD1 (6 bases). This CDR3 region has 15 residues. The V gene's germline CDR1 is LNHDA and CDR2 SQIVND (reference sequence). Trimming took off 8 bases at V and 0 bases at J, with 15 bases between the two ends. In DNA, the CDR3 is TGTGCCAGTGGGCAGGGGCCGGGGAGCACAGATACGCAGTATTTT. The encoded protein is CASGQGPGSTDTQYF.

This chain joins TRBV2 and TRBJ1-6; TRBD1 matches at 9 bases. The CDR3 runs 15 residues. Germline V gene sequence: CDR1 SNHLY, CDR2 FYNNEI. V gave up 6 bases and J gave up 8 bases; unmatched junction bases: 8. The CDR3 sequence: CASREGTGGYSPLHF. Here the CDR3 DNA reads TGTGCCAGCAGGGAGGGAACAGGGGGCTATTCACCCCTCCACTTT.

The rearrangement links TRBV2 to TRBJ2-3; 8 nucleotides agree with TRBD2. The CDR3 runs 13 residues. V was pared by 8 bases and J by 11 bases, with 12 bases of the junction left unmatched. Per germline, CDR1 SNHLY and CDR2 FYNNEI. CDR3 DNA: TGTGCCAGCCCGGGACTAGGTACGAAGGAGCAGTATTTT. Its protein is CASPGLGTKEQYF.

The chain uses TRBV11-1 and TRBJ2-7, with D possibly TRBD1 on 5 matching bases. Germline lookup yields CDR1 SGHAT and CDR2 FQDESV (reference sequence). The V and J ends lost 3 bases and 3 bases respectively, with 9 bases between them. The CDR3 contains 13 residues. Here the CDR3 reads CASSFDSGYEQYF. The DNA of the CDR3 is TGTGCCAGCAGCTTCGACAGTGGCTACGAGCAGTACTTC. Full variable domain (outside the CDR3, taken from reference TRBV11-1 and TRBJ2-7): EAEVAQSPRYKITEKSQAVAFWCDPISGHATLYWYRQILGQGPELLVQFQDESVVDDSQLPKDRFSAERLKGVDSTLKIQPAELGDSAMYLCASSFDSGYEQYFGPGTRLTVT.

The chain is built from TRBV7-3 and TRBJ2-1; perhaps D is TRBD1 or TRBD2 (5 bases each). The germline V gene encodes CDR1 SGHTA and CDR2 FQGTGA. The length of the CDR3 is 14 residues. V dropped 6 bases and J dropped 5 bases, with 14 bases sitting between them. CDR3 sequence: CASSTGTTNNEQFF. The CDR3 nucleotides read TGTGCCAGCAGTACCGGGACGACTAACAATGAGCAGTTCTTC.

This rearrangement joins TRBV23-1 to TRBJ2-7; 10 positions match TRBD1. TRBV23-1 is reported as an ORF; its role is uncertain. The junction had 12 bases not matched to a gene; V was cut back by 4 bases and J by 3 bases. CDR3 length: 17 residues. CDR3 DNA: TGCGCCAGCAGTCGAGGAATCCGGGACAGGGGCTGCTACGAGCAGTACTTC. This codes for CASSRGIRDRGCYEQYF.

This clone was detected only a few times. This CDR3 is CASSLSEDGGHQYF. The DNA of the CDR3 is TGCGCCAGCAGCTTGAGTGAGGACGGGGGGCACCAGTACTTC. V is TRBV5-1 and J is TRBJ2-5; possibly TRBD2 for D (7 bases). The CDR3 runs to 14 residues. Deletions cut 1 base from V and 10 bases from J, with 17 bases between. Germline V gene sequence: CDR1 SGHRS, CDR2 YFSETQ.

This rearrangement joins TRBV5-6 to TRBJ1-3; no clear D gene. The germline V and J ends were trimmed by 0 bases and 0 bases, with 7 bases remaining between them. The CDR3 sequence is 15 residues long. CDR1 and CDR2 (germline): SGHDT, YYEEEE. The CDR3 DNA sequence: TGTGCCAGCAGCTTGGACAGCTACTCTGGAAACACCATATATTTT. Amino acid sequence: CASSLDSYSGNTIYF.

J is TRBJ2-5 and V is TRBV30, with 8 positions matching TRBD1. The CDR3 spans 15 residues. Germline V gene data show CDR1 as GTSNPN and CDR2 as SVGIG (reference sequence). Unmatched junction bases numbered 6, after V lost 3 bases and J lost 0 bases. The CDR3 here is CAWRDWTGNQETQYF. As DNA, the CDR3 is TGTGCCTGGAGAGATTGGACAGGGAACCAAGAGACCCAGTACTTC.

This sequence joins TRBV27 and TRBJ1-1; possible D gene TRBD1, 5 bases. The length of the CDR3 is 13 residues. V gave up 1 base and J gave up 4 bases, with 7 bases separating them. Germline lookup yields CDR1 MNHEY and CDR2 SMNVEV (reference sequence). The DNA of the CDR3 is TGTGCCAGCAGTTTATTGAGGGGCACTGAAGCTTTCTTT. It codes for CASSLLRGTEAFF.

The rearrangement joins TRBV9 to TRBJ2-3; no definite D call. Germline V gives CDR1 SGDLS, CDR2 YYNGEE. Trimming cost V 0 bases and J 0 bases, with 8 bases left between them. This CDR3 spans 15 amino acids. The CDR3 protein is CASSVGIPSTDTQYF. The CDR3 nucleotides are TGTGCCAGCAGCGTAGGAATCCCAAGCACAGATACGCAGTATTTT.

The V call is TRBV28, the J call TRBJ1-5; 9 bases are shared with TRBD1. V shed 6 bases and J 0 bases; nucleotides not matched to a gene: 6. This CDR3 comprises 16 residues. Germline V gene lookup returns CDR1 MDHEN and CDR2 SYDVKM. The CDR3 DNA is TGTGCCAGCAGCTCCGGGACAGGGATTAGCAATCAGCCCCAGCATTTT. Translation gives CASSSGTGISNQPQHF.

The chain carries TRBV9 and TRBJ1-1; no clear D gene. The CDR3 has 14 residues. V was clipped by 2 bases and J by 8 bases, with 16 bases between them. The germline CDR1 and CDR2 sequences are SGDLS and YYNGEE. CDR3 nucleotide sequence: TGTGCCAGCAGCGTTTTAACAGAGCCCTTCGAAGCTTTCTTT. This encodes CASSVLTEPFEAFF.

This clone has a handful of counts. This sequence joins TRBV5-1 and TRBJ2-7; TRBD1 matches 9 bases. Germline CDR1 and CDR2: SGHRS and YFSETQ. V gave up 4 bases and J gave up 4 bases; unmatched junction bases: 3. The CDR3 sequence is 13 residues long. Here the CDR3 reads CASSADRGYEQYF. The CDR3 nucleotides read TGCGCCAGCAGCGCGGACAGGGGTTACGAGCAGTACTTC.